The T cell receptor (beta chain) described here comes from a study of control samples from healthy donors and cancer patients. The data were produced by immunoSEQ multiplex PCR, yet TCRdb's version contains in-frame clones alone and is incomplete. The table lists roughly 130,000 clones, over 90% of them singletons. The CDR3 length is 17 residues. The germline gives CDR1 LGHDT, CDR2 YNNKEL (reference sequence). V shed 2 bases, J shed 1 base, and the junction held 4 bases outside the gene matches. The sample consisted of PBMCs. The sequence derives from a man aged 55 to 70 with colorectal cancer. The chain carries TRBV3-1 (or the pseudogene TRBV3-2) and TRBJ2-1; 11 bases map to TRBD2. CDR3 in DNA: TGTGCCAGCAGCCAATCTCTAGCGGGGGGATCCTACAATGAGCAGTTCTTC. It encodes CASSQSLAGGSYNEQFF.